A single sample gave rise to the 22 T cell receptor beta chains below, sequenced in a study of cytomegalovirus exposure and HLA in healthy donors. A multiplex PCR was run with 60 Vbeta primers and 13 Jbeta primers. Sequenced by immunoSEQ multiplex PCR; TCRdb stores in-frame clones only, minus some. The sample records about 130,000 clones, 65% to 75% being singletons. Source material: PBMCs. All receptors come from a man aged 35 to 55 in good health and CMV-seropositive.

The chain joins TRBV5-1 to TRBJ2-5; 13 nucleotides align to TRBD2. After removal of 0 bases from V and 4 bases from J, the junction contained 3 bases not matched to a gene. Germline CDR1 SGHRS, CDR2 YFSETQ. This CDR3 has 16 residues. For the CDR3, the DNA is TGCGCCAGCAGCTTGGGGACTAGCGGGAGCCGAGAGACCCAGTACTTC. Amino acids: CASSLGTSGSRETQYF.

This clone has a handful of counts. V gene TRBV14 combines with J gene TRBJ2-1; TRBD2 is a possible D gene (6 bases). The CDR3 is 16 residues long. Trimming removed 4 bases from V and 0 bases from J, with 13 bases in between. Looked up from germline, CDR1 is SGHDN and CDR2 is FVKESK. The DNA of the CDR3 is TGTGCCAGCAGCCCCGGCGGGATAAGCTCCTACAATGAGCAGTTCTTC. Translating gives CASSPGGISSYNEQFF.

The CDR3 DNA is TGTGCCAGCAGCCCACAGGGGGAGAGGTCTGAAGCTTTCTTT. It encodes CASSPQGERSEAFF. The J gene is TRBJ1-1, the V gene TRBV2; 8 nucleotides line up with TRBD1. CDR3 length: 14 amino acids. J was trimmed by 6 bases and V by 6 bases; bases with no gene match: 9. CDR1 and CDR2 (germline): SNHLY, FYNNEI.

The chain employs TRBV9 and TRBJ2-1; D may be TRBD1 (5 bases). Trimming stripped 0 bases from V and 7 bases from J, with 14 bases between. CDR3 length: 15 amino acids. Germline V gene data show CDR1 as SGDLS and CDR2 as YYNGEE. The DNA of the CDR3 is TGTGCCAGCAGCGTAGATCAGGGTTTATGGAATGAGCAGTTCTTC. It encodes CASSVDQGLWNEQFF.

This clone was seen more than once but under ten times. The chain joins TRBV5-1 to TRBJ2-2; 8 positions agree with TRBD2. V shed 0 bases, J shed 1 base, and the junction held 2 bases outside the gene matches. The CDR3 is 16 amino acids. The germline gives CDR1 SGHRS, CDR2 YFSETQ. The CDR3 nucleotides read TGCGCCAGCAGCTTGGTGGCGGGAGGGAACACCGGGGAGCTGTTTTTT. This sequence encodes CASSLVAGGNTGELFF.

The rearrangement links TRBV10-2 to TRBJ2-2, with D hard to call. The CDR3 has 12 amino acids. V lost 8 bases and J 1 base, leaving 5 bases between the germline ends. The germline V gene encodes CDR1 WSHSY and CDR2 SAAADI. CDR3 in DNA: TGCGCCAGCTCCCGGAACACCGGGGAGCTGTTTTTT. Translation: CASSRNTGELFF.

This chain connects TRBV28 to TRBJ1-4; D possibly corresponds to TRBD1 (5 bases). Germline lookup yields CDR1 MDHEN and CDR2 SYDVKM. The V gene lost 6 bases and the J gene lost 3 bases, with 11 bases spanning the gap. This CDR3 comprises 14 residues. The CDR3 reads CASRGGSSNEKLFF. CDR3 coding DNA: TGTGCCAGCAGGGGGGGGAGTTCTAATGAAAAACTGTTTTTT.

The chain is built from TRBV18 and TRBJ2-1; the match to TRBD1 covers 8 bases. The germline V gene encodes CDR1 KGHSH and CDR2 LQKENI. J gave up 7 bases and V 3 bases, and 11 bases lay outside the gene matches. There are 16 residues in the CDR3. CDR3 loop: CASSPWQGAGGNEQFF. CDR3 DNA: TGTGCCAGCTCACCGTGGCAGGGGGCTGGGGGAAATGAGCAGTTCTTC.

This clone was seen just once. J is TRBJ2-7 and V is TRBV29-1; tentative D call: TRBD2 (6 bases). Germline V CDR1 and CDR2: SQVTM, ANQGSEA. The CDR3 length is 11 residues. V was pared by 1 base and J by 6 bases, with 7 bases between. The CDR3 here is CSVEGGAEQYF. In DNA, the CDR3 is TGCAGCGTTGAAGGCGGGGCCGAGCAGTACTTC.

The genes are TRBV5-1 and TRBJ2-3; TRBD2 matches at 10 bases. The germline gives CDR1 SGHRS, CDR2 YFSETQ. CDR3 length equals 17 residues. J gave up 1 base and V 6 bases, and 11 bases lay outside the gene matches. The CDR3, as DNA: TGCGCCAGCAACTTAGCGGGGGGCCCAGGGGGCACAGATACGCAGTATTTT. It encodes CASNLAGGPGGTDTQYF. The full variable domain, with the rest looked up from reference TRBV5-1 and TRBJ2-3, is KAGVTQTPRYLIKTRGQQVTLSCSPISGHRSVSWYQQTPGQGLQFLFEYFSETQRNKGNFPGRFSGRQFSNSRSEMNVSTLELGDSALYLCASNLAGGPGGTDTQYFGPGTRLTVL.

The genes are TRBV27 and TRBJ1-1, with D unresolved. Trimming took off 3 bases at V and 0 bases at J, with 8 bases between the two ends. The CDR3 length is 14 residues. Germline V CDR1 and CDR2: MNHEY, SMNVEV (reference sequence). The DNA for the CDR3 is TGTGCCAGCAGTTTTGGAGGCATGAACACTGAAGCTTTCTTT. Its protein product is CASSFGGMNTEAFF.

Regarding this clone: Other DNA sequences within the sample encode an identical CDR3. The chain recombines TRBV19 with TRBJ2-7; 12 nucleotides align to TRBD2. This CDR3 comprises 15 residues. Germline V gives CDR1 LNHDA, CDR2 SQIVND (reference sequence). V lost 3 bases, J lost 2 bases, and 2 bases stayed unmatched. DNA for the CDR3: TGTGCCAGTAGTATTCGACTAGCGGGAGCCTACGAGCAGTACTTC. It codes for CASSIRLAGAYEQYF.

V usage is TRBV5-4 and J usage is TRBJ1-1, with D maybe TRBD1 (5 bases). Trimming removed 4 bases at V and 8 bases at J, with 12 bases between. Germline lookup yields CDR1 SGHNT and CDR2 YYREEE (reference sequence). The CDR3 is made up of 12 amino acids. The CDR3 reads CASSAVWGEAFF. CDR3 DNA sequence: TGTGCCAGCAGCGCGGTGTGGGGCGAAGCTTTCTTT.

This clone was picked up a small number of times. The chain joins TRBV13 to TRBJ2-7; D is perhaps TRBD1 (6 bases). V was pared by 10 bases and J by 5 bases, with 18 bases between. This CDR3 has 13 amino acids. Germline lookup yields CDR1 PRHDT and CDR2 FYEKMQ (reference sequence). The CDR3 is CATLNRATDEQYF. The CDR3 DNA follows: TGTGCCACCCTGAACAGGGCAACAGACGAGCAGTACTTC.

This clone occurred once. CDR3 loop: CASSFFPRAAYEQYF. The DNA of the CDR3 is TGTGCCAGCAGCTTTTTTCCCAGGGCGGCCTACGAGCAGTACTTC. The chain joins TRBV5-4 to TRBJ2-7; perhaps TRBD1 as D (5 bases). Germline CDR1 and CDR2: SGHNT and YYREEE (reference sequence). The CDR3 is 15 residues long. V shed 2 bases and J shed 2 bases, with 14 bases lying between them.

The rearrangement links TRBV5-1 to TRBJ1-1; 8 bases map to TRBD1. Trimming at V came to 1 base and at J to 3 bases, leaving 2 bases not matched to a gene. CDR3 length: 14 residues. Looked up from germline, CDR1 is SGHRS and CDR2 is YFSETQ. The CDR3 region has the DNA TGCGCCAGCAGCTTGTTACAGGGGGACACTGAAGCTTTCTTT. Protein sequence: CASSLLQGDTEAFF.

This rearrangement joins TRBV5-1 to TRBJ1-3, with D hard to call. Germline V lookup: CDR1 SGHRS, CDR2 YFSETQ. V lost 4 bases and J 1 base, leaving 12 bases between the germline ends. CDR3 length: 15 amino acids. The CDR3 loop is CASSPQAASGNTIYF. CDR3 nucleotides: TGCGCCAGCAGCCCTCAGGCAGCATCTGGAAACACCATATATTTT. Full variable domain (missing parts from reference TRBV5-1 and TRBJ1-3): KAGVTQTPRYLIKTRGQQVTLSCSPISGHRSVSWYQQTPGQGLQFLFEYFSETQRNKGNFPGRFSGRQFSNSRSEMNVSTLELGDSALYLCASSPQAASGNTIYFGEGSWLTVV.

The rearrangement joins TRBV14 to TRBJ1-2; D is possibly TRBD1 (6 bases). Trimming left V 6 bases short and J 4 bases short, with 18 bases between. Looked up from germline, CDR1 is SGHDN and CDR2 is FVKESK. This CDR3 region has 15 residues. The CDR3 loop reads CASSQSLPRGYGYTF. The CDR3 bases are TGTGCCAGCAGTCAGTCACTCCCCAGGGGCTATGGCTACACCTTC. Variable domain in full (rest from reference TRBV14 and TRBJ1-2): EAGVTQFPSHSVIEKGQTVTLRCDPISGHDNLYWYRRVMGKEIKFLLHFVKESKQDESGMPNNRFLAERTGGTYSTLKVQPAELEDSGVYFCASSQSLPRGYGYTFGSGTRLTVV.

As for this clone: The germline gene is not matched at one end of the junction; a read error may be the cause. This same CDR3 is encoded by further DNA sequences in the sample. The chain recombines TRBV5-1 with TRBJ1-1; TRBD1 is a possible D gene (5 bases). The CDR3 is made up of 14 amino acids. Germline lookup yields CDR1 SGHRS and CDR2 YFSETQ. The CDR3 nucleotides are TGCGCCAGCAGCTTGGTAGGGGTGAGCACTGAAGCCTTCTTT. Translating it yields CASSLVGVSTEAFF.

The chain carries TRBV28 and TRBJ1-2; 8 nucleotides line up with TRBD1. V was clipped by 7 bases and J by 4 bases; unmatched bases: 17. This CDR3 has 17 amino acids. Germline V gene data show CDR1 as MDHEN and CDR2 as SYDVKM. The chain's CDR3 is CASTSGQGASPFYGYTF. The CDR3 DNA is TGTGCCAGCACCAGCGGGCAGGGGGCTTCCCCCTTCTATGGCTACACCTTC.

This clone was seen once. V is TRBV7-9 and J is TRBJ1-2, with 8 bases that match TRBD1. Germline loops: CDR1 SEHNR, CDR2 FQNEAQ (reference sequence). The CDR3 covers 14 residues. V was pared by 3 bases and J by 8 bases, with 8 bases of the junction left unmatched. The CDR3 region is CASSFGQGGGGYTF. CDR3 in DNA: TGTGCCAGCAGCTTCGGACAGGGCGGAGGGGGCTACACCTTC.

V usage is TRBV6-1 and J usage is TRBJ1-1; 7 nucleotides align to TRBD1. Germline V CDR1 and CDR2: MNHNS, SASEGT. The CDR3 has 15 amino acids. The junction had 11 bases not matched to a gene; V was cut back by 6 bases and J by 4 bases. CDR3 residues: CASSDPGTAITEAFF. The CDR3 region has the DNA TGTGCCAGCAGCGACCCCGGGACAGCTATCACTGAAGCTTTCTTT.